This is a list of T cell receptor beta chains from one sample in a study of Tregs in tolerant kidney transplant recipients. This table comes from immunoSEQ multiplex PCR, and its TCRdb copy is limited to in-frame clones, with some not included. Of 50,000 or so clones listed, about 90% are singletons. Source material: Tregs from blood. The receptor source for this set is a human donor in good health. Both conserved end residues are part of each CDR3. A D gene is named only where the DNA matches it firmly. Clone size is shown for a subset of rows, as once, few, many or a class of expanded clone.

j_gene,d_gene,v_gene,abundance,len,CDR3aa,CDR3nt
TRBJ1-1,NA,TRBV6-1,NA,13,CASGGGGDTEAFF,TGTGCCAGTGGTGGGGGTGGGGACACTGAAGCTTTCTTT
TRBJ2-2,NA,TRBV5-1,NA,14,CASKQYANTGELFF,TGCGCCAGCAAACAGTACGCGAACACCGGGGAGCTGTTTTTT
TRBJ2-1,TRBD2,TRBV2,NA,14,CASIGLAVYNEQFF,TGTGCCAGCATTGGACTAGCGGTTTACAATGAGCAGTTCTTC
TRBJ2-2,TRBD1,TRBV6-5,NA,14,CASSKTGVPGELFF,TGTGCCAGCAGTAAGACAGGGGTTCCCGGGGAGCTGTTTTTT
TRBJ1-1,NA,TRBV7-9,NA,15,CASSARREMNTEAFF,TGTGCCAGCAGCGCCCGCAGGGAGATGAACACTGAAGCTTTCTTT
TRBJ1-5,NA,TRBV4-1,few,14,CASSQERNTQPQHF,TGCGCCAGCAGCCAAGAACGGAACACTCAGCCCCAGCATTTT
TRBJ2-6,NA,TRBV5-1,NA,18,CASSLTGTLRSGANVLTF,TGCGCCAGCAGCTTAACAGGCACGTTAAGGTCTGGGGCCAACGTCCTGACTTTC
TRBJ2-1,NA,TRBV6-1,NA,14,CASNRGTNTHEQFF,TGTGCCAGTAACCGCGGGACGAACACCCATGAGCAGTTCTTC
TRBJ1-5,NA,TRBV30,NA,15,CAWSVPGRVGQPQHF,TGTGCCTGGAGTGTACCCGGCAGGGTTGGGCAGCCCCAGCATTTT
TRBJ1-2,NA,TRBV18,NA,15,CASSPHPGADYGYTF,TGTGCCAGCTCACCACATCCGGGGGCGGACTATGGCTACACCTTC
TRBJ2-5,TRBD1,TRBV6-6,NA,15,CASSYWGQGRETQYF,TGTGCCAGCAGTTACTGGGGACAGGGGCGAGAGACCCAGTACTTC
TRBJ1-2,NA,TRBV27,NA,13,CASKSSGVYGYTF,TGTGCCAGCAAGTCGTCGGGGGTCTATGGCTACACCTTC
TRBJ2-5,TRBD2,TRBV7-2,NA,17,CASSLVASGGEFETQYF,TGTGCCAGCAGCTTAGTGGCTAGCGGGGGGGAATTTGAGACCCAGTACTTC
TRBJ1-2,TRBD1,TRBV5-1,NA,14,CASSTGTVNYGYTF,TGCGCCAGCAGCACTGGGACAGTTAACTATGGCTACACCTTC
TRBJ1-2,NA,TRBV6-4,NA,18,CASSVSLTLGGADYGYTF,TGTGCCAGCAGTGTGAGTCTGACCTTGGGAGGTGCTGACTATGGCTACACCTTC
TRBJ2-3,NA,TRBV5-1,NA,13,CASRFPLGDTQYF,TGCGCCAGCCGCTTCCCGTTGGGAGATACGCAGTATTTT
TRBJ1-5,NA,TRBV7-2,NA,15,CASSLDRVSNQPQHF,TGTGCCAGCAGCTTAGATCGCGTTAGCAATCAGCCCCAGCATTTT
TRBJ2-1,TRBD2,TRBV5-1,NA,17,CASSLDGLAGMINEQFF,TGCGCCAGCAGCTTGGACGGACTAGCGGGGATGATTAATGAGCAGTTCTTC
TRBJ1-6,TRBD1,TRBV5-1,NA,18,CASSLAPGQGRDNSPLHF,TGCGCCAGCAGCTTGGCCCCGGGACAGGGACGAGATAATTCACCCCTCCACTTT
TRBJ2-7,TRBD2,TRBV18,once,14,CASSWTSGPYEQYF,TGTGCCAGCTCATGGACTAGCGGGCCCTACGAGCAGTACTTC
TRBJ2-2,NA,TRBV11-2,once,15,CASSLDLGSTGELFF,TGTGCCAGCAGCTTAGATCTGGGGAGTACCGGGGAGCTGTTTTTT
TRBJ2-7,NA,TRBV9,NA,13,CASSVGGGHEQYF,TGTGCCAGCAGCGTTGGTGGGGGCCACGAGCAGTACTTC
TRBJ1-2,TRBD1,TRBV2,NA,16,CASSALSPGQGRGYTF,TGTGCCAGCAGTGCTCTCTCCCCTGGACAGGGCCGAGGCTACACCTTC
TRBJ2-2,NA,TRBV5-1,NA,13,CASSLVYTGELFF,TGCGCCAGCAGCTTGGTTTACACCGGGGAGCTGTTTTTT
TRBJ2-5,NA,TRBV28,NA,15,CASSLQARIVETQYF,TGTGCCAGCAGTTTGCAGGCGAGGATAGTAGAGACCCAGTACTTC
TRBJ1-3,NA,TRBV2,few,17,CASTGTILRYSGNTIYF,TGTGCCAGCACGGGCACTATCTTGCGTTACTCTGGAAACACCATATATTTT
TRBJ2-7,NA,TRBV2,NA,18,CASSGSSGLQKGGGEQYF,TGTGCCAGCAGTGGTTCGTCAGGACTTCAAAAGGGGGGAGGTGAGCAGTACTTC
TRBJ2-3,NA,TRBV19,NA,13,CASRGISTDTQYF,TGTGCCAGTAGAGGGATTAGCACAGATACGCAGTATTTT
TRBJ2-2,TRBD2,TRBV29-1,NA,15,CSYRTSGANTGELFF,TGCAGCTACAGGACTAGCGGGGCGAACACCGGGGAGCTGTTTTTT
TRBJ1-6,NA,TRBV2,NA,14,CASRRVTGSTPLHF,TGTGCCAGCAGGAGGGTGACAGGATCAACACCCCTCCACTTT
TRBJ1-1,TRBD1,TRBV5-4,NA,16,CASSLFQGVVNTEAFF,TGTGCCAGCAGCTTGTTCCAGGGGGTAGTGAACACTGAAGCTTTCTTT
TRBJ1-1,NA,TRBV5-1,NA,14,CASSFVRGFTEAFF,TGCGCCAGCAGCTTTGTCAGGGGTTTCACTGAAGCTTTCTTT
TRBJ1-1,NA,TRBV18,NA,13,CASSPMVDTEAFF,TGTGCCAGCTCACCGATGGTGGACACTGAAGCTTTCTTT
TRBJ1-3,NA,TRBV23-1,NA,18,CASRTRAPRHISGNTIYF,TGCGCCAGCAGGACCCGCGCCCCCCGACATATCTCTGGAAACACCATATATTTT
TRBJ2-5,TRBD1,TRBV18,NA,16,CASSGFGTGGAETQYF,TGTGCCAGCTCAGGCTTTGGGACAGGGGGCGCGGAGACCCAGTACTTC
TRBJ2-7,NA,TRBV14,NA,14,CASSQEGRLYEQYF,TGTGCCAGCAGCCAAGAGGGCCGCCTCTACGAGCAGTACTTC
TRBJ2-2,NA,TRBV9,NA,13,CASSVHLTGELFF,TGTGCCAGCAGCGTACACTTAACCGGGGAGCTGTTTTTT
TRBJ2-6,TRBD2,TRBV10-3,NA,15,CAVGGAGSGANVLTF,TGTGCCGTCGGGGGGGCGGGCTCTGGGGCCAACGTCCTGACTTTC
TRBJ2-5,NA,TRBV27,NA,13,CASRDSFGGTQYF,TGTGCCAGCCGGGACTCCTTCGGGGGGACCCAGTACTTC
TRBJ1-2,NA,TRBV20-1,once,11,CSARDLRTVSF,TGCAGTGCTAGAGATTTACGCACTGTAAGTTTC
TRBJ1-5,NA,TRBV29-1,NA,13,CSVPGQGNQPQHF,TGCAGCGTCCCCGGGCAGGGGAATCAGCCCCAGCATTTT
TRBJ1-5,NA,TRBV12-5,NA,17,CASGLVLGTYSNQPQHF,TGTGCTAGTGGTTTGGTACTTGGGACGTATAGCAATCAGCCCCAGCATTTT